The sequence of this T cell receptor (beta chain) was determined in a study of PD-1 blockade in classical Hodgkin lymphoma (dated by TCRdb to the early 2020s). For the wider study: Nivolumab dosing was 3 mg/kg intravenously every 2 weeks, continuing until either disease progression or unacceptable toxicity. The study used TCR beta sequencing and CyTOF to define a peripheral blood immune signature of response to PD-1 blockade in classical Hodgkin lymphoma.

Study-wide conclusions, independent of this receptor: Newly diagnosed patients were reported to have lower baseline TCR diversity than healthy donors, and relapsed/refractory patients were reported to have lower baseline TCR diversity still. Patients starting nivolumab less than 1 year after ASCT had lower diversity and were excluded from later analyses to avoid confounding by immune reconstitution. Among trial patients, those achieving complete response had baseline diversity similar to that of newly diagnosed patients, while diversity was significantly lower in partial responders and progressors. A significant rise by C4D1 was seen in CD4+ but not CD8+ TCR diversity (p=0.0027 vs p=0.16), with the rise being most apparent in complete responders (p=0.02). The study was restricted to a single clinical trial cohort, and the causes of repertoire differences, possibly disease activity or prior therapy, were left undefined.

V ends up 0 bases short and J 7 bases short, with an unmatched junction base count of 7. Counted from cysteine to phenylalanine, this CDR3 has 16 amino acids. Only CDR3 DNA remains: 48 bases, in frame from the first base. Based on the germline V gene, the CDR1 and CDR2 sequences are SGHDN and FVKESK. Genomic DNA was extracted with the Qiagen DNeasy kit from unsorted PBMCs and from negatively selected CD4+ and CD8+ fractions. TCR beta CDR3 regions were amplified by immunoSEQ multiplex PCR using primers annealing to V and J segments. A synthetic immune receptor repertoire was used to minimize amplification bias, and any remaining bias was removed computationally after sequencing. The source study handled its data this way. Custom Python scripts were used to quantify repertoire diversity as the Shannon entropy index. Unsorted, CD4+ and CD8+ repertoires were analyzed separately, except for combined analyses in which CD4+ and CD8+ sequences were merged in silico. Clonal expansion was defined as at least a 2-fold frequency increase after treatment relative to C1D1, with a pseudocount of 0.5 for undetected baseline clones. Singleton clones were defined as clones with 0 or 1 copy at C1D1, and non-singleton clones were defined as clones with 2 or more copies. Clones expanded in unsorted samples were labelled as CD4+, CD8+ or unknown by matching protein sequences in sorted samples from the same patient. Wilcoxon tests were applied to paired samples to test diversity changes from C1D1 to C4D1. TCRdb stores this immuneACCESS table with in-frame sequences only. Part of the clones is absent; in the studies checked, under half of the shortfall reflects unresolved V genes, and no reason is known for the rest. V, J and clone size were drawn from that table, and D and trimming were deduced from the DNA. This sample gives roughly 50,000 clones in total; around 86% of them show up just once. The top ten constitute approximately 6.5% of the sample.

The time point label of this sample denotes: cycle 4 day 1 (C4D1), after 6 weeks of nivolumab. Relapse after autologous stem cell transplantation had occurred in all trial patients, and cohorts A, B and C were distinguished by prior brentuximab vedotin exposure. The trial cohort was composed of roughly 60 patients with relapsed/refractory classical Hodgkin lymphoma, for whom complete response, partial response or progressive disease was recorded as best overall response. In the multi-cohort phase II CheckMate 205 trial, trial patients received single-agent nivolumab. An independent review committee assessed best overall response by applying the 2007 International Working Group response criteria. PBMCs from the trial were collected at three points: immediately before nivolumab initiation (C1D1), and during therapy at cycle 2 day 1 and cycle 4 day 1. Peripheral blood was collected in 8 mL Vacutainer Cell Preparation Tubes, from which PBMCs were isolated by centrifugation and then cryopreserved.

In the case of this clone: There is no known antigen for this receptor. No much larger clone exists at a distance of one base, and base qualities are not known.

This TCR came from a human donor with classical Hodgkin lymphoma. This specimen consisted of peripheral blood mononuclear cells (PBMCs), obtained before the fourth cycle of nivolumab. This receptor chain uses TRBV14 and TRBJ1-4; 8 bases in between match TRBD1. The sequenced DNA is TGTGCCAGCAGCCAAGATCGGACAGGGTCTGGTGAAAAACTGTTTTTT. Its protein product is CASSQDRTGSGEKLFF.